The T cell receptor beta chain under discussion was sequenced for a study of CD8+CD57+ T cells in acquired aplastic anemia. The wider study: Isolated CD4+ and CD8+ cells, once sorted, yielded DNA averaging about 3.2 ug.

The study profiled TCR beta VDJ and CDR3 using genomic DNA as template. TCRdb independently ran MiXCR on the reads; one entry per CDR3 protein. The repertoire holds just over 450,000 distinct CDR3 sequences, around 32% seen once, with nearly 0.85% in the top ten. Patients chosen for sequencing had CD8+CD57+ cells that had expanded, as shown by flow cytometry. No patient had been given any therapy when blood was sampled. This CDR3 contains 15 residues. The V gene lost 5 bases and the J gene lost 3 bases, with 16 bases spanning the gap. CDR1 is DFQATT, CDR2 SNEGSKA, per germline (reference sequence). Whole-study results and caveats: The study found no significant CD8+ Simpson's diversity difference between patients and controls. Almost 30 CD8+ CDR3 sequences occurred in both the patients and the controls.

This clonotype has more than one count but fewer than ten. Its antigen is currently unknown. The chain links TRBV20-1 to TRBJ1-4, with a tentative D call TRBD1 (6 bases). The specimen sequenced was sorted CD4+, CD8+, or CD8+CD57+ T cells (not recorded which) from PBMCs. The clonotype originates from a human donor with aplastic anemia. CDR3 loop: CSAARTGHPNEKLFF. DNA of the CDR3: TGCAGTGCTGCTAGAACGGGACACCCTAATGAAAAACTGTTTTTT.